Below, one TCR beta chain is given with its context. Its antigen is undetermined. Treatment in this sample: oral pan-JAK inhibitor, 5-10 mg twice daily. Peripheral blood, together with lesional scalp punch biopsies, was collected from alopecia areata patients. It was cDNA, reverse transcribed from extracted RNA, that served as the sequencing template. TCRdb keeps only in-frame clones here, not all; method: immunoSEQ multiplex PCR. The top ten hold 15% to 20% of the sample, which has around 140,000 clones, less than 70% seen once. CDR3 length: 14 residues. V was clipped by 1 base and J by 6 bases; unmatched bases: 2. Germline CDR1 and CDR2: MGHRA and YSYEKL. The data derive from a study of CD8+ T cells in alopecia areata. General study results and limits: More clonal than normal scalp was lesional scalp, particularly alopecia totalis/universalis. For patients receiving tofacitinib, scalp clonality and expanded CD8+ clones among the top 100 significantly decreased. It was observed that many expanded lesional clones persisted in scalp and blood during tofacitinib.

The origin of this receptor is a human donor with alopecia areata. The material was CD8+ T cells sorted from blood, obtained at week 4, from a patient treated with tofacitinib. J is TRBJ2-1 and V is TRBV4-1; TRBD2 agrees at 8 bases. The CDR3 sequence: CASSQVTSGNEQFF. CDR3 bases: TGCGCCAGCAGCCAAGTCACTAGCGGCAATGAGCAGTTCTTC.